The T cell receptor beta chain described here comes from a study of T cells in narcolepsy. Study conclusions and caveats: Blood of same and different patients, but not healthy controls, reportedly held recurring autoreactive clonotypes.

TCRdb keeps only in-frame clones here, not all; method: immunoSEQ multiplex PCR. Of over 30,000 clones in the sample, roughly 87% were seen once. Germline loops: CDR1 LNHDA, CDR2 SQIVND (reference sequence). The J segment lost 5 bases and the V segment lost 6 bases, leaving 7 bases of the junction unmatched. The CDR3 has 14 residues. With regard to this clone: Its specificity is unknown.

The chain employs TRBV19 and TRBJ2-5; 9 nucleotides agree with TRBD1. The specimen sequenced was CD45RA- memory CD4+ T cells from PBMCs. This TCR came from a human donor with narcolepsy. In DNA form, the CDR3 reads TGTGCCAGTAGCCAGGGACAGGGTGAGGAGACCCAGTACTTC. This codes for CASSQGQGEETQYF.